These T cell receptor beta chains were read from a single sample in a study of cytomegalovirus exposure and HLA in healthy donors. The assay was immunoSEQ multiplex PCR, and TCRdb's table has in-frame clones only and misses some. The data contain roughly 190,000 clones, over 75% of them singletons. The material sequenced was PBMCs. The receptors originated from a man between 50 and 59 years old in good health and CMV-seronegative. The CDR3 runs from the conserved cysteine through the conserved F or W. D genes are given only for firm matches. Clone size is shown for a subset of rows, as once, few, many or a class of expanded clone.

abundance: .
v_gene: TRBV7-9
j_gene: TRBJ2-7
d_gene: .
CDR3nt: TGTGCCAGCAGCTTAGAAGGGAGGAATCACGAGCAGTACTTC
CDR3aa: CASSLEGRNHEQYF

abundance: .
v_gene: TRBV4-2
j_gene: TRBJ1-4
d_gene: .
CDR3nt: TGTGCCAGCAGCCAAGAAAACGCGGACAGCGAAAAACTGTTTTTT
CDR3aa: CASSQENADSEKLFF

abundance: .
v_gene: TRBV9
j_gene: TRBJ2-2
d_gene: .
CDR3nt: TGTGCCAGCAGCGTCAGGGGGGATGGCACCGGGGAGCTGTTTTTT
CDR3aa: CASSVRGDGTGELFF

abundance: .
v_gene: TRBV5-1
j_gene: TRBJ2-7
d_gene: .
CDR3nt: TGCGCCAGCAGACCCACTCTCCAGGGTTACGAGCAGTACTTC
CDR3aa: CASRPTLQGYEQYF

abundance: .
v_gene: TRBV2
j_gene: TRBJ1-2
d_gene: TRBD1
CDR3nt: TGTGCCAGCAGTGAATTGGGGCCAGGGGGCCCCTATGGCTACACCTTC
CDR3aa: CASSELGPGGPYGYTF

abundance: .
v_gene: TRBV30
j_gene: TRBJ2-2
d_gene: TRBD1
CDR3nt: TGTGCCTGGATACAGGGGAAGAACACCGGGGAGCTGTTTTTT
CDR3aa: CAWIQGKNTGELFF

abundance: .
v_gene: TRBV7-9
j_gene: TRBJ1-5
d_gene: .
CDR3nt: TGTGCCAGCAGCCCTGGGGGGCAGCCCCAGCATTTT
CDR3aa: CASSPGGQPQHF

abundance: .
v_gene: TRBV19
j_gene: TRBJ1-1
d_gene: TRBD1
CDR3nt: TGTGCCAGTAGTATCCAACAGGTTAAGGGGGCGCGTGCTTTCTTT
CDR3aa: CASSIQQVKGARAFF

abundance: .
v_gene: TRBV15
j_gene: TRBJ2-2
d_gene: TRBD1
CDR3nt: TGTGCCACCAGCAGAGGACAGGGGGAACGGGCCGGGGAGCTGTTTTTT
CDR3aa: CATSRGQGERAGELFF

abundance: .
v_gene: TRBV7-8
j_gene: TRBJ1-5
d_gene: .
CDR3nt: TGTGCCAGCAGCTTACAGGGTTTTGGCAATCAGCCCCAGCATTTT
CDR3aa: CASSLQGFGNQPQHF

abundance: .
v_gene: TRBV18
j_gene: TRBJ1-5
d_gene: .
CDR3nt: TGTGCCAGCTCACTTAACAGGGCCATAAGAGACCAGCCCCAGCATTTT
CDR3aa: CASSLNRAIRDQPQHF

abundance: .
v_gene: TRBV11-2
j_gene: TRBJ2-1
d_gene: TRBD1
CDR3nt: TGTGCCAGCAGCCCCCGGACAGGGGGCTACAATGAGCAGTTCTTC
CDR3aa: CASSPRTGGYNEQFF

abundance: .
v_gene: TRBV7-8
j_gene: TRBJ1-1
d_gene: .
CDR3nt: TGTGCCAGCAGCTTACAGGTTAACACTGAAGCTTTCTTT
CDR3aa: CASSLQVNTEAFF

abundance: .
v_gene: TRBV13
j_gene: TRBJ1-3
d_gene: .
CDR3nt: TGTGCCAGCAGCGGGGACACCGGAAACACCATATATTTT
CDR3aa: CASSGDTGNTIYF

abundance: .
v_gene: TRBV4-1
j_gene: TRBJ2-1
d_gene: .
CDR3nt: TGCGCCAGCAGCCAAGAAAGGCTAGAAAACCCCTACAATGAGCAGTTCTTC
CDR3aa: CASSQERLENPYNEQFF

abundance: .
v_gene: TRBV5-1
j_gene: TRBJ2-7
d_gene: TRBD1
CDR3nt: TGCGCCAGCAGCCCGGGACAGGGAGGATGGAACGAGCAGTACTTC
CDR3aa: CASSPGQGGWNEQYF

abundance: few
v_gene: TRBV7-7
j_gene: TRBJ2-1
d_gene: .
CDR3nt: TGTGCTAGCAGCTTAGGTGACTCCTCGTTTGAGCAGTTCTTC
CDR3aa: CASSLGDSSFEQFF

abundance: .
v_gene: TRBV5-1
j_gene: TRBJ1-4
d_gene: .
CDR3nt: TGCGCCAGCAGCTCGGCAGGGGCTAATGAAAAACTGTTTTTT
CDR3aa: CASSSAGANEKLFF

abundance: once
v_gene: TRBV19
j_gene: TRBJ2-7
d_gene: .
CDR3nt: TGTGCCAGTAGTATACAAGGGGCCTACGAGCAGTACTTC
CDR3aa: CASSIQGAYEQYF

abundance: .
v_gene: TRBV25-1
j_gene: TRBJ2-5
d_gene: .
CDR3nt: TGTGCCAGCAGTGAATATCACCAAATTGGAGAGCAGTACTTC
CDR3aa: CASSEYHQIGEQYF

abundance: .
v_gene: TRBV5-6
j_gene: TRBJ2-3
d_gene: .
CDR3nt: TGTGCCAGTGCGTGGTCAGATACGCAGTATTTT
CDR3aa: CASAWSDTQYF

abundance: .
v_gene: TRBV2
j_gene: TRBJ1-1
d_gene: .
CDR3nt: TGTGCCAGCAGTGAAGGGGGGGAGGGAAGGACTGAAGCTTTCTTT
CDR3aa: CASSEGGEGRTEAFF

abundance: .
v_gene: TRBV19
j_gene: TRBJ1-5
d_gene: .
CDR3nt: TGTGCCAGTAGTAAACGGACGGGGGGAGATCAGCCCCAGCATTTT
CDR3aa: CASSKRTGGDQPQHF

abundance: few
v_gene: TRBV10-3
j_gene: TRBJ1-2
d_gene: TRBD1
CDR3nt: TGTGCCATCACCAACGGCCCGGGACAGGCGCCTGAGGGCTACACCTTC
CDR3aa: CAITNGPGQAPEGYTF

abundance: few
v_gene: TRBV4-1
j_gene: TRBJ1-2
d_gene: .
CDR3nt: TGCGCCAGCAGCCAACCAGGGGTGGGCTATGGCTACACCTTC
CDR3aa: CASSQPGVGYGYTF

abundance: .
v_gene: TRBV19
j_gene: TRBJ2-7
d_gene: .
CDR3nt: TGTGCCAGTAGTATTGACGCCCGACAGTCCCCAGGCTACGAGCAGTACTTC
CDR3aa: CASSIDARQSPGYEQYF

abundance: .
v_gene: TRBV19
j_gene: TRBJ2-7
d_gene: TRBD1
CDR3nt: TGTGCCAGTAGCTCCCCGGGACAGGGTGTCTACGAGCAGTACTTC
CDR3aa: CASSSPGQGVYEQYF

abundance: few
v_gene: TRBV10-3
j_gene: TRBJ2-7
d_gene: TRBD1
CDR3nt: TGTGCCATCAAGAGGTCACAGGGGGACTACGAGCAGTACTTC
CDR3aa: CAIKRSQGDYEQYF

abundance: .
v_gene: TRBV6-6
j_gene: TRBJ2-1
d_gene: .
CDR3nt: TGTGCCAGCATCCCGAGGGGGACCAGCTCCTACAATGAGCAGTTCTTC
CDR3aa: CASIPRGTSSYNEQFF

abundance: once
v_gene: TRBV9
j_gene: TRBJ1-3
d_gene: .
CDR3nt: TGTGCCAGCAGCGTACATGGAGGCTCTGGAAACACCATATATTTT
CDR3aa: CASSVHGGSGNTIYF

abundance: .
v_gene: TRBV6-5
j_gene: TRBJ1-2
d_gene: .
CDR3nt: TGTGCCAGCAGTCAGACAGCTGCCCTTAACTATGGCTACACCTTC
CDR3aa: CASSQTAALNYGYTF

abundance: once
v_gene: TRBV11-2
j_gene: TRBJ1-3
d_gene: .
CDR3nt: TGTGCCAGCCTTAACAGGGGAAACACCATATATTTT
CDR3aa: CASLNRGNTIYF

abundance: .
v_gene: TRBV5-6
j_gene: TRBJ2-1
d_gene: TRBD1
CDR3nt: TGTGCCAGCACCCCTTCCTGGCAAGGGGACAGTGAGCAGTTCTTC
CDR3aa: CASTPSWQGDSEQFF

abundance: .
v_gene: TRBV12-5
j_gene: TRBJ2-5
d_gene: .
CDR3nt: TGTGCTAGTATGTCACAGGGAAAGCGAAACAAACAAGAGACCCAGTACTTC
CDR3aa: CASMSQGKRNKQETQYF

abundance: .
v_gene: TRBV9
j_gene: TRBJ2-1
d_gene: .
CDR3nt: TGTGCCAGCAGCGTAGGCCCTGGGAGCGGGTACAATGAGCAGTTCTTC
CDR3aa: CASSVGPGSGYNEQFF

abundance: .
v_gene: TRBV4-3
j_gene: TRBJ2-1
d_gene: .
CDR3nt: TGCGCCAGCAGCCAACAACAGATGAACAATGAGCAGTTCTTC
CDR3aa: CASSQQQMNNEQFF

abundance: .
v_gene: TRBV15
j_gene: TRBJ2-6
d_gene: .
CDR3nt: TGTGCCACCAGCAGAGACGGACATCTCTCTGGGGCCAACGTCCTGACTTTC
CDR3aa: CATSRDGHLSGANVLTF

abundance: .
v_gene: TRBV10-3
j_gene: TRBJ2-3
d_gene: TRBD1
CDR3nt: TGTGCCATCAGTTCCGGGACAGGGGGAACAGATACGCAGTATTTT
CDR3aa: CAISSGTGGTDTQYF

abundance: .
v_gene: TRBV9
j_gene: TRBJ2-7
d_gene: .
CDR3nt: TGTGCCAGCAGCCTCCGACAGGGAGGCGAGCAGTACTTC
CDR3aa: CASSLRQGGEQYF

abundance: .
v_gene: TRBV6-5
j_gene: TRBJ2-7
d_gene: TRBD1
CDR3nt: TGTGCCAGCAGAACAGGGGGCTACGAGCAGTACTTC
CDR3aa: CASRTGGYEQYF

abundance: .
v_gene: TRBV10-3
j_gene: TRBJ2-7
d_gene: TRBD1
CDR3nt: TGTGCCATCAGTGAAACCGGGACAGGGGACGAGCAGTACTTC
CDR3aa: CAISETGTGDEQYF

abundance: .
v_gene: TRBV7-9
j_gene: TRBJ2-1
d_gene: TRBD2
CDR3nt: TGTGCCAGCAGCTTACTCAAAGCGGGACGCCCGTGGGGCTACAATGAGCAGTTCTTC
CDR3aa: CASSLLKAGRPWGYNEQFF

abundance: .
v_gene: TRBV7-9
j_gene: TRBJ1-2
d_gene: .
CDR3nt: TGTTCCAGCAGCTCCAGGCAAGCTAACTATGGCTACACCTTC
CDR3aa: CSSSSRQANYGYTF

abundance: few
v_gene: TRBV7-2
j_gene: TRBJ1-6
d_gene: .
CDR3nt: TGTGCCAGCAGTCGTGATAATTCACCCCTCCACTTT
CDR3aa: CASSRDNSPLHF

abundance: .
v_gene: TRBV9
j_gene: TRBJ2-1
d_gene: .
CDR3nt: TGTGCCAGCAGCCGCGCCGAAAGGAGCTCCTACAATGAGCAGTTCTTC
CDR3aa: CASSRAERSSYNEQFF